Below are 15 T cell receptor beta chains sequenced from a single sample in a study of blood T cell repertoires in COVID-19. TCRdb's copy holds only in-frame clones and misses some; the assay was immunoSEQ multiplex PCR. This sample has around 190,000 clones, with 83% found just once. The sequenced material came from peripheral blood. The receptors derive from a woman in her 70s with COVID-19, enrolled during active disease.

CDR3 protein: CASSSGTSGAQETQYF. CDR3 bases: TGTGCCAGCAGCTCGGGGACTAGCGGGGCTCAAGAGACCCAGTACTTC. The chain carries TRBV13 and TRBJ2-5; TRBD2 matches at 13 bases. The CDR3 sequence is 16 residues long. Germline loops: CDR1 PRHDT, CDR2 FYEKMQ (reference sequence). The junction had 4 bases not matched to a gene; V was cut back by 4 bases and J by 2 bases.

The J gene is TRBJ2-7, the V gene TRBV3-1 (or the pseudogene TRBV3-2), with a possible D match to TRBD2 (5 bases). The V end lost 8 bases, the J end lost 0 bases, and 11 bases lay between the germline ends. The CDR3 has 13 residues. CDR1 and CDR2 (germline): LGHDT, YNNKEL (reference sequence). CDR3 residues: CASRGTDSYEQYF. CDR3 coding DNA: TGTGCCAGCCGGGGAACAGACTCCTACGAGCAGTACTTC.

J is TRBJ2-2 and V is TRBV29-1, with a possible D match to TRBD2 (6 bases). Deletions cut 4 bases from V and 6 bases from J, with 15 bases between. CDR1 SQVTM and CDR2 ANQGSEA come from the germline V gene. This CDR3 region has 14 residues. The CDR3 protein is CSVGLGSSAGELFF. The CDR3 DNA is TGCAGCGTTGGGCTCGGGAGTAGCGCCGGGGAGCTGTTTTTT.

The CDR3 DNA sequence: TGTGCCAGCAGCTTAGAGTACGGTTCTGGAAACACCATATATTTT. This codes for CASSLEYGSGNTIYF. This chain links TRBV7-6 with TRBJ1-3; D gene uncertain. Trimming took off 1 base at V and 1 base at J, with 8 bases between the two ends. The CDR3 is 15 residues long. Germline CDR1 SGHVS, CDR2 FNYEAQ.

The chain recombines TRBV18 with TRBJ2-2; a weak D match, TRBD1 (6 bases). Germline CDR1 and CDR2: KGHSH and LQKENI. The V gene lost 6 bases and the J gene lost 6 bases, with 14 bases spanning the gap. The CDR3 has 14 residues. CDR3 sequence reads: CASSQQGKAGELFF. The CDR3 bases are TGTGCCAGCTCTCAACAGGGAAAGGCCGGGGAGCTGTTTTTT.

V gene TRBV6-5 combines with J gene TRBJ2-1; TRBD2 matches 8 bases. Germline V gene sequence: CDR1 MNHEY, CDR2 SVGAGI. The CDR3 is 16 residues long. The V and J ends lost 2 bases and 0 bases, in that order; junction bases with no gene match: 3. In DNA form, the CDR3 reads TGTGCCAGCAGTTACGCGGGAGGCAGCTCCTACAATGAGCAGTTCTTC. Its protein is CASSYAGGSSYNEQFF.

V is TRBV5-1 and J is TRBJ2-3; D is possibly TRBD2 (6 bases). CDR1 is SGHRS, CDR2 YFSETQ, per germline. V dropped 2 bases and J dropped 0 bases, with 10 bases sitting between them. The CDR3 is 15 amino acids. The CDR3 sequence is CASSLDGTSTDTQYF. In DNA, the CDR3 is TGCGCCAGCAGCTTAGATGGGACTAGCACAGATACGCAGTATTTT.

This clone turned up a few times. This rearrangement joins TRBV7-9 to TRBJ2-5; TRBD2 matches 9 bases. Germline trimming cut 5 bases from V and 5 bases from J; bases unmatched to any gene: 15. Per germline, CDR1 SEHNR and CDR2 FQNEAQ (reference sequence). There are 17 residues in the CDR3. The CDR3 protein is CASSRAAGGPATETQYF. For the CDR3, the DNA is TGTGCCAGCAGCCGAGCGGCGGGGGGGCCCGCCACCGAGACCCAGTACTTC.

This clone was found once. The rearrangement uses TRBV2 and TRBJ1-5, with a possible D match to TRBD1 (5 bases). Trimming pared 0 bases from V and 3 bases from J, leaving 12 bases between. The CDR3 totals 16 residues. CDR1 is SNHLY, CDR2 FYNNEI, per germline. The CDR3 DNA follows: TGTGCCAGCAGTGAAGCGGGGAGGGGTTCCAATCAGCCCCAGCATTTT. Translated: CASSEAGRGSNQPQHF.

The genes are TRBV28 and TRBJ1-1; D call uncertain. The CDR3 totals 13 residues. V shed 7 bases and J shed 10 bases, with 19 bases lying between them. Germline V gene data show CDR1 as MDHEN and CDR2 as SYDVKM. The CDR3: CASTSTAVRSAFF. In DNA, the CDR3 is TGTGCCAGCACCTCAACGGCGGTTCGGTCAGCTTTCTTT. The full variable domain, rest sourced from reference TRBV28 and TRBJ1-1, is DVKVTQSSRYLVKRTGEKVFLECVQDMDHENMFWYRQDPGLGLRLIYFSYDVKMKEKGDIPEGYSVSREKKERFSLILESASTNQTSMYLCASTSTAVRSAFFGQGTRLTVV.

The chain joins TRBV4-2 to TRBJ2-1, with TRBD1 matching 9 bases. Per the germline V gene, CDR1 is LGHNA and CDR2 is YNFKEQ. With 5 bases clipped from V and 0 bases from J, the junction kept 8 bases outside the gene matches. The CDR3 spans 17 residues. The CDR3 DNA is TGTGCCAGCAGCGGCAGGGGACAGGGAAGCTCCTACAATGAGCAGTTCTTC. Its translation: CASSGRGQGSSYNEQFF.

The chain recombines TRBV10-1 with TRBJ2-3; 9 positions agree with TRBD2. The CDR3 totals 14 residues. Germline V CDR1 and CDR2: WNHNN, SYGVQD (reference sequence). The trim removed 4 bases at V and 2 bases at J, leaving 1 base unmatched. The CDR3 nucleotides are TGCGCCAGCAGTGGGACTAGCGCCACAGATACGCAGTATTTT. This encodes CASSGTSATDTQYF.

A note on this clone: Other nucleotide sequences from this sample produce the same CDR3. The chain employs TRBV30 and TRBJ2-3; 9 bases are a match to TRBD2. Germline V gene data show CDR1 as GTSNPN and CDR2 as SVGIG (reference sequence). Trimming at V came to 0 bases and at J to 3 bases, leaving 4 bases not matched to a gene. CDR3 length equals 15 residues. The CDR3: CAWSVLSGRTDTQYF. The CDR3, as DNA: TGTGCCTGGAGTGTACTCAGCGGGAGGACAGATACGCAGTATTTT.

The V and J genes are TRBV19 and TRBJ1-1; tentative D call: TRBD1 (6 bases). V lost 2 bases to trimming and J lost 6 bases, with 16 bases between them. The length of the CDR3 is 15 residues. Germline-derived CDR1 and CDR2 are LNHDA and SQIVND (reference sequence). CDR3: CASSIIGRGNAEAFF. In DNA form, the CDR3 reads TGTGCCAGTAGTATAATAGGCAGGGGTAACGCTGAAGCTTTCTTT.

The V and J genes are TRBV7-2 and TRBJ2-5; 9 bases fit TRBD1. Germline CDR1 reads SGHTA; CDR2 reads FQGNSA. J lost 2 bases, V lost 1 base, and 5 bases had no gene match. This CDR3 region has 16 residues. The CDR3 region is CASSLVTGGRQETQYF. The CDR3 bases are TGTGCCAGCAGCTTAGTGACAGGGGGAAGACAAGAGACCCAGTACTTC.